The 8 T cell receptor beta chains below were found in one sample sequenced in a study of control samples from healthy donors and cancer patients. Repertoires were generated with immunoSEQ multiplex PCR, while TCRdb's copy carries only in-frame clones and drops some. The table shows 85,000 to 100,000 clones, with more than 80% occurring only once. Material: blood. Receptor source: a man between 18 and 35 years old in good health.

The CDR3 DNA reads as TGTGCCAGCAGCTCATACAGGGTTTTGAATGAAAAACTGTTTTTT. This gives the protein CASSSYRVLNEKLFF. The chain recombines TRBV7-9 with TRBJ1-4; possibly TRBD1 for D (6 bases). Between the trimmed V and J ends, which lost 4 bases and 5 bases, there was a span of 14 bases. The CDR3 has 15 residues. The V gene's germline CDR1 is SEHNR and CDR2 FQNEAQ (reference sequence).

This rearrangement joins TRBV30 to TRBJ2-3; 10 bases map to TRBD2. V lost 5 bases to trimming and J lost 2 bases; unmatched junction nucleotides: 7. The germline V gene has CDR1 GTSNPN and CDR2 SVGIG (reference sequence). The CDR3 loop spans 15 amino acids. CDR3 coding DNA: TGTGCCTGGGAGCGCACTAGCGGGACCACAGATACGCAGTATTTT. It is translated as CAWERTSGTTDTQYF.

The chain combines TRBV24-1 with TRBJ2-5; the match to TRBD2 covers 9 bases. Germline CDR1 and CDR2: KGHDR and SFDVKD. V shed 3 bases and J 5 bases; nucleotides not matched to a gene: 6. This CDR3 has 15 amino acids. The CDR3: CATSDLAGGPETQYF. The CDR3 bases are TGTGCCACCAGTGATCTGGCGGGGGGGCCGGAGACCCAGTACTTC.

This clone was seen a single time. This chain uses TRBV5-4 with TRBJ2-1; TRBD2 aligns across 13 bases. Germline-derived CDR1 and CDR2 are SGHNT and YYREEE (reference sequence). The CDR3 runs 16 residues. The V and J ends lost 0 bases and 6 bases, in that order; junction bases with no gene match: 3. The CDR3 sequence is CASSLGRLAGGNEQFF. The CDR3 bases are TGTGCCAGCAGCTTGGGGCGACTAGCGGGGGGCAATGAGCAGTTCTTC.

The chain joins TRBV7-8 to TRBJ1-2, with a tentative D call TRBD1 (6 bases). Germline CDR1 reads SGHVS; CDR2 reads FQNEAQ. The CDR3 contains 15 residues. V shed 0 bases and J shed 8 bases, with 16 bases lying between them. CDR3 protein: CASSLAFGQNSGYTF. The CDR3 nucleotides read TGTGCCAGCAGCTTAGCGTTTGGACAGAACTCGGGCTACACCTTC.

The chain has TRBV11-3 and TRBJ2-3; 13 bases agree with TRBD2. CDR3 length: 17 amino acids. The germline V gene has CDR1 SGHNT and CDR2 YENEEA. The junction had 6 bases not matched to a gene; V was cut back by 4 bases and J by 2 bases. CDR3 protein: CASSSLGTSGNTDTQYF. The CDR3 nucleotides are TGTGCCAGCAGCTCCCTCGGGACTAGCGGGAACACAGATACGCAGTATTTT.

The CDR3: CASSLGQGAEAFF. The DNA of the CDR3 is TGTGCCAGCAGCCTCGGACAGGGAGCCGAAGCTTTCTTT. V gene TRBV11-2 combines with J gene TRBJ1-1; TRBD1 matches 8 bases. After removal of 5 bases from V and 8 bases from J, the junction contained 7 bases not matched to a gene. The CDR3 consists of 13 residues. CDR1 is SGHAT and CDR2 is FQNNGV in the germline V gene.

The chain joins TRBV5-1 to TRBJ1-6, with a weak D call TRBD1 (5 bases). CDR1 is SGHRS, CDR2 YFSETQ, per germline. CDR3 size: 15 residues. Trimming left V 4 bases short and J 10 bases short, with 18 bases between. CDR3 residues: CASSKGEPGGSPLHF. CDR3 nucleotide sequence: TGCGCCAGCAGCAAAGGGGAACCGGGCGGCTCACCCCTCCACTTT.